This TCR beta chain appears in the sequencing data of a study of blood T cell repertoires in COVID-19 (dated by TCRdb to the early 2020s). As for the study more broadly: Samples covering the acute and convalescent phases of COVID-19 were provided by collaborators in the United States, Italy and Spain. The repertoires were released in a freely available public database meant as a resource for research on the immune response to SARS-CoV-2. Where HLA class I and class II types were available, the types were taken from metadata supplied by the sample provider, not from assay-based typing. Subjects who had been exposed to COVID-19, were actively infected with it, or had recovered from it provided the deeply sampled blood TCRbeta repertoires that made up the dataset. Nearly every sample came with metadata listing a de-identified subject ID, COVID-19 status, age in years and sex. The material from the prospective study consisted of cDNA or gDNA derived from T cells, B-cell-depleted T cells, or PBMCs. The samples were drawn from the first 160 participants of the ongoing ImmuneRACE study and from under 1,500 subjects provided by 6 global collaborators.

Another Seattle source contributed samples from volunteer blood donors who had recovered from COVID-19. Whole blood was collected in K2EDTA tubes by collaborating institutions according to the institutions' own protocols. Collaborator samples were shipped for TCRbeta analysis as frozen whole blood, isolated PBMCs, or DNA extracted from either sample type. Reading the germline V gene (reference sequence) gives CDR1 SEHNR and CDR2 FQNEAQ. Deletion took 0 bases off V and 4 bases off J, with a span of 7 bases between the germline ends. Measured from the cysteine to the phenylalanine, the CDR3 is 15 residues long. Just the 45-base CDR3 DNA is kept, in frame starting at base 1. TCRbeta CDR3 regions were amplified from genomic DNA using the immunoSEQ Assay, a bias-controlled multiplex PCR. Turning to the authors' computational methods: The number of nucleated cells in each sample was estimated by amplification of reference gene primers within the assay. To quantify the absolute abundance of each unique TCRbeta CDR3 rearrangement, sequence reads were collapsed and filtered. For each sample, productive Simpson clonality was calculated as the square root of Simpson's diversity index over productive rearrangements. Drawn from immuneACCESS, this table holds only the in-frame rearrangements with V and J called that TCRdb kept. Clones are partly lost; checked studies trace under half to an unresolved V gene and leave the rest unexplained. V, J and clone size are those of that table, while D and trimming were read from the DNA. This sample holds approximately 170,000 clones; around 82% were observed only once. The top ten constitute approximately 1.3% of the sample.

Study-wide conclusions, independent of this receptor: How much clinical and demographic metadata was included differed by source and by participant, and the metadata was provided uncurated.

For this clone: What antigen it recognizes has not been identified. No much larger clone exists at a distance of one base, and base qualities are not known.

The specimen was peripheral blood. This sequence was found in a man aged 60-69 years who had recovered from COVID-19. Recombination connected TRBV7-9 to TRBJ1-6, with TRBD1 tentatively as D gene (5 bases match). The DNA reads TGTGCCAGCAGCTTAGCGCGGGGGTATAATTCACCCCTCCACTTT. Its product reads: CASSLARGYNSPLHF.